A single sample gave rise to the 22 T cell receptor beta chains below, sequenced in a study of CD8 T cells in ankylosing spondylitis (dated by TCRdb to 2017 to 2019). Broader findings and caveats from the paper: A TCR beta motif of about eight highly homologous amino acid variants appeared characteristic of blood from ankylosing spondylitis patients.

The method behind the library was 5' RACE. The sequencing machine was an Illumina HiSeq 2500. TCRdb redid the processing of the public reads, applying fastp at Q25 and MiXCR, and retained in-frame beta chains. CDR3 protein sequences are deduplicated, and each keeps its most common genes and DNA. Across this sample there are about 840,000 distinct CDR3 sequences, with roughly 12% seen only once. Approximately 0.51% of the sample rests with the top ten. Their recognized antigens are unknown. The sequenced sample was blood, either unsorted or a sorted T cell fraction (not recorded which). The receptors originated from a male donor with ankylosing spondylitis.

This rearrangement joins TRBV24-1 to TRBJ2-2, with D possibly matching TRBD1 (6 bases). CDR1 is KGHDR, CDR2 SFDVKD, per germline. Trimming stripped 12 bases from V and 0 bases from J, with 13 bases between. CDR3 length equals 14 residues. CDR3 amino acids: CAAAGTPNTGELFF. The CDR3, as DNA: TGTGCCGCAGCCGGGACACCGAACACCGGGGAGCTGTTTTTT.

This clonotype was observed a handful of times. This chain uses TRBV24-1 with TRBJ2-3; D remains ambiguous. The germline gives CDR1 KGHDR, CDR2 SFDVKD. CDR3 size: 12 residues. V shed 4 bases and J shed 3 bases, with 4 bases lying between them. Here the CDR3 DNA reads TGTGCCACCAGTGAAAATACAGATACGCAGTATTTT. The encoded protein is CATSENTDTQYF.

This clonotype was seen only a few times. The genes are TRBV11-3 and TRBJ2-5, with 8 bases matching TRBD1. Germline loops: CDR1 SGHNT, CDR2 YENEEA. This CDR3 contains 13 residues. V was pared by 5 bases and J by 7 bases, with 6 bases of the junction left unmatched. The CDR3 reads CASSAGGAGTQYF. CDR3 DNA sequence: TGTGCCAGCAGCGCAGGGGGCGCCGGGACCCAGTACTTC.

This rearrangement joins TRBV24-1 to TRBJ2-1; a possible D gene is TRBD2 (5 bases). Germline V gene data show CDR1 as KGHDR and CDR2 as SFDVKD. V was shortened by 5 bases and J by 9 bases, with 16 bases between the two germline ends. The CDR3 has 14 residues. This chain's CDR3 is CATSVPSVRGEQFF. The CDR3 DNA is TGTGCCACCAGTGTCCCCTCGGTCCGGGGTGAGCAGTTCTTC.

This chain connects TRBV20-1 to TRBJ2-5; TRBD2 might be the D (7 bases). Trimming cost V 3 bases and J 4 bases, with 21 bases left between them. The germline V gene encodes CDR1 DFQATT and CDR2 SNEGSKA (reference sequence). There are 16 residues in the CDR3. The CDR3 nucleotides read TGCAGTGCTAGCTCGCGTAGGGGGGGGCCAGGAGAGACCCAGTACTTC. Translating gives CSASSRRGGPGETQYF.

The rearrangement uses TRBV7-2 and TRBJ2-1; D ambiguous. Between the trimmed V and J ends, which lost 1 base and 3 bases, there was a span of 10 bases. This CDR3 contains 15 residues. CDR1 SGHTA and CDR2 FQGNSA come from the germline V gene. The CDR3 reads CASSLGFSFYNEQFF. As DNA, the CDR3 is TGTGCCAGCAGCTTAGGCTTTTCCTTCTACAATGAGCAGTTCTTC.

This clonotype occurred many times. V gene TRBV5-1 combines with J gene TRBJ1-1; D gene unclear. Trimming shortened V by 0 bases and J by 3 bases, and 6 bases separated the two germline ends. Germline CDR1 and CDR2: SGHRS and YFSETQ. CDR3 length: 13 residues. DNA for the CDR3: TGCGCCAGCAGCTTGGGGCTGGACACTGAAGCTTTCTTT. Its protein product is CASSLGLDTEAFF.

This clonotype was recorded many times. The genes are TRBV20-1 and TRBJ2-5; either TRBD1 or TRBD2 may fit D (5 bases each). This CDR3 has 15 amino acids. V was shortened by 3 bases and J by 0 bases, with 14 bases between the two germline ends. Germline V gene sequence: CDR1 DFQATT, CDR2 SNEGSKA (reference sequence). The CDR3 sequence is CSARSRGWYQETQYF. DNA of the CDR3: TGCAGTGCTAGGAGTCGGGGCTGGTACCAAGAGACCCAGTACTTC.

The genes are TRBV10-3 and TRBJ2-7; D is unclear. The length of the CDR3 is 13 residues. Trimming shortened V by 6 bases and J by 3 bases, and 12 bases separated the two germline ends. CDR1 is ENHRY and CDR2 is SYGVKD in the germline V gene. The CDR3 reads CAIRSDNNYEQYF. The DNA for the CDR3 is TGTGCCATCAGGTCCGACAACAACTACGAGCAGTACTTC.

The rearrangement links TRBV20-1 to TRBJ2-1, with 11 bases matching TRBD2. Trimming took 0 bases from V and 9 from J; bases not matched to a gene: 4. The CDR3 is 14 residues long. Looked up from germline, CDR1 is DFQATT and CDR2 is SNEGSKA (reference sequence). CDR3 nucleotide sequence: TGCAGTGCTAGAGATCTAGGACTAGCGGGTGAGCAGTTCTTC. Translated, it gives CSARDLGLAGEQFF.

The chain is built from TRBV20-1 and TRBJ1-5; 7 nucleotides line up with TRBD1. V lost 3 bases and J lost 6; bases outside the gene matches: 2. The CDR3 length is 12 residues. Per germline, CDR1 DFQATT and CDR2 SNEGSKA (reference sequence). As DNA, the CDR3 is TGCAGTGCTAGGAAGGGGGCTCAGCCCCAGCATTTT. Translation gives CSARKGAQPQHF.

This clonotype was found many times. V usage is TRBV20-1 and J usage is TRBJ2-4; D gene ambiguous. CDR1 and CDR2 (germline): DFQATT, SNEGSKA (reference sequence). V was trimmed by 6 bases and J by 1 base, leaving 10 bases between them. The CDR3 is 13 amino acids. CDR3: CSARLQAKNIQYF. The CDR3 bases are TGCAGTGCGCGCCTTCAGGCCAAAAACATTCAGTACTTC.

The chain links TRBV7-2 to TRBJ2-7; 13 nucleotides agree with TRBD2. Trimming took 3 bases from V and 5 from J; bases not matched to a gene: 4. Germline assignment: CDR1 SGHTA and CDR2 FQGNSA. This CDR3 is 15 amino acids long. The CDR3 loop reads CASSFSGLAGDEQYF. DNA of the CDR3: TGTGCCAGCAGCTTCTCCGGACTAGCGGGAGACGAGCAGTACTTC.

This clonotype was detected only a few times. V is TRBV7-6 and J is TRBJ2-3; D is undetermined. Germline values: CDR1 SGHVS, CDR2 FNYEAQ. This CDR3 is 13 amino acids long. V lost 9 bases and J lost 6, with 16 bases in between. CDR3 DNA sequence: TGTGCCAGTCAGACGGTGCAGCGCGATACGCAGTATTTT. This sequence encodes CASQTVQRDTQYF.

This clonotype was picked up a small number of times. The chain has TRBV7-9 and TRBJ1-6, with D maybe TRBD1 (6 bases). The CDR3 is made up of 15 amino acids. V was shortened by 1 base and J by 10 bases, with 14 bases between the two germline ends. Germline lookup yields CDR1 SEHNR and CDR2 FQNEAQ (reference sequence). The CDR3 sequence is CASSLVFRGWSPLHF. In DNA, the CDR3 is TGTGCCAGCAGCTTAGTGTTCAGGGGTTGGTCACCCCTCCACTTT.

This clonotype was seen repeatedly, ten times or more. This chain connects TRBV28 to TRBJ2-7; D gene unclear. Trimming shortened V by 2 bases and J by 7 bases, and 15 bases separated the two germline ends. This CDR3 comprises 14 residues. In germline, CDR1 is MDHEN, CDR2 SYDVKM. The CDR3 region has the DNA TGTGCCAGCAGTTTAACCGGACCTTTCTTGGAGCAGTACTTC. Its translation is CASSLTGPFLEQYF.

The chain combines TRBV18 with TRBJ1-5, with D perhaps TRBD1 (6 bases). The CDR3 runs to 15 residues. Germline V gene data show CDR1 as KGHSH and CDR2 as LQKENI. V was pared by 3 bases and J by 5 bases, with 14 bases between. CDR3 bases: TGTGCCAGCTCACCCCACCAGGGGCCGTATCAGCCCCAGCATTTT. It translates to CASSPHQGPYQPQHF. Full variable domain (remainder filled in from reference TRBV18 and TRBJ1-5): NAGVMQNPRHLVRRRGQEARLRCSPMKGHSHVYWYRQLPEEGLKFMVYLQKENIIDESGMPKERFSAEFPKEGPSILRIQQVVRGDSAAYFCASSPHQGPYQPQHFGDGTRLSIL.

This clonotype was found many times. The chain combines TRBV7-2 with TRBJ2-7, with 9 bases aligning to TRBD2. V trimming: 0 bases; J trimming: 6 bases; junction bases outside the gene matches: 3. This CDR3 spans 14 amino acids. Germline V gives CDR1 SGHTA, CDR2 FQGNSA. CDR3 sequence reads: CASSLATSGLEQYF. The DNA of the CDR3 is TGTGCCAGCAGCTTAGCTACTAGCGGGCTCGAGCAGTACTTC. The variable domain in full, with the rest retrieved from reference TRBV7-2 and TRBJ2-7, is GAGVSQSPSNKVTEKGKDVELRCDPISGHTALYWYRQSLGQGLEFLIYFQGNSAPDKSGLPSDRFSAERTGGSVSTLTIQRTQQEDSAVYLCASSLATSGLEQYFGPGTRLTVT.

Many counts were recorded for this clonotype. Written as DNA, the CDR3 is TGTGCCAGCAGTCTCGACCGGAGGGAGCAGTACTTC. It specifies CASSLDRREQYF. This chain connects TRBV6-2 or TRBV6-3 to TRBJ2-7; tentative D call: TRBD2 (5 bases). Trimming shortened V by 5 bases and J by 7 bases, and 12 bases separated the two germline ends. Germline V gene data show CDR1 as MNHEY and CDR2 as SVGEGT. CDR3 length: 12 amino acids.

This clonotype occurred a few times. The CDR3 DNA sequence: TGTGCCAGCAGTTTAGGAGGGGGCCAGGAGCAGTACTTC. This translates into CASSLGGGQEQYF. The chain employs TRBV12-3 or TRBV12-4 and TRBJ2-7; 7 nucleotides match TRBD1. CDR3 size: 13 residues. J was trimmed by 7 bases and V by 1 base; bases with no gene match: 4.

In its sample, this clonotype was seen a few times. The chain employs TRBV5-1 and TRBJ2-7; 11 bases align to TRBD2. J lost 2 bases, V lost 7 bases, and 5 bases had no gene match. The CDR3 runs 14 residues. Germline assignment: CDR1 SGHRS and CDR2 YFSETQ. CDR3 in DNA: TGCGCCAGCCGACCGACTAGCGGGGCCTACGAGCAGTACTTC. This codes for CASRPTSGAYEQYF.

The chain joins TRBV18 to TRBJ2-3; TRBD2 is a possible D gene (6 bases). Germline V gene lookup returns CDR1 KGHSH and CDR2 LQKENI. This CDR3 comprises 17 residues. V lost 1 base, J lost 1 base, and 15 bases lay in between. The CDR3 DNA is TGTGCCAGCTCACCACGTTGGGGGGACGATGGCACAGATACGCAGTATTTT. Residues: CASSPRWGDDGTDTQYF.